Each of the 23 T cell receptor beta chains below was sequenced from the same sample in a study of blood T cells in healthy people across ages. Alongside a J-beta primer mix, a sample-barcoded 5' primer served in a second PCR lasting roughly 7 to 11 cycles. Each CDR3 protein gets one entry after TCRdb re-called the 5' RACE reads with MiXCR. The sample lists 1.2 million to 1.5 million distinct CDR3 sequences, about 40% occurring once. Sequenced: blood. The receptors derive from a woman in her late teens or twenties in good health.

The rearrangement joins TRBV5-1 to TRBJ2-3; D is undetermined. Germline CDR1 SGHRS, CDR2 YFSETQ. V was shortened by 2 bases and J by 14 bases, with 6 bases between the two germline ends. CDR3 length: 9 residues. The CDR3 region has the DNA TGCGCCAGCAGCTTCTGGGCGTATTTT. Protein: CASSFWAYF.

The CDR3 reads CASSYSTLQGKRGNTEAFF. CDR3 in DNA: TGTGCCAGCAGTTACTCGACCTTGCAGGGGAAAAGGGGGAACACTGAAGCTTTCTTT. The V call is TRBV6-5, the J call TRBJ1-1; a weak D match, TRBD1 (6 bases). Trimming shortened V by 0 bases and J by 1 base, and 21 bases separated the two germline ends. Germline assignment: CDR1 MNHEY and CDR2 SVGAGI. The CDR3 is 19 amino acids.

J is TRBJ2-2 and V is TRBV12-3 or TRBV12-4; D perhaps matches TRBD1 (5 bases). V was cut by 5 bases and J by 8 bases, with 15 bases left in between. There are 14 residues in the CDR3. The CDR3 DNA is TGTGCCAGCAGTAAAGGGGTCACGGGTGGGGAGCTGTTTTTT. Its protein is CASSKGVTGGELFF.

The chain links TRBV25-1 to TRBJ2-1; 13 positions agree with TRBD2. V lost 5 bases, J lost 13 bases, and 11 bases stayed unmatched. The germline CDR1 and CDR2 sequences are MGHDK and SYGVNS. The CDR3 extends over 15 amino acids. The CDR3 spells CASSHPGLAGETQFF. The CDR3 nucleotides are TGTGCCAGCAGTCATCCAGGACTAGCGGGAGAGACCCAGTTCTTC.

This clonotype was found a few times. The chain has TRBV25-1 and TRBJ2-1; D unclear. CDR1 and CDR2 (germline): MGHDK, SYGVNS. Trimming took off 8 bases at V and 4 bases at J, with 9 bases between the two ends. This CDR3 region has 12 residues. CDR3 nucleotides: TGTGCCAGCCATTGGGGATACAATGAGCAGTTCTTC. It specifies CASHWGYNEQFF.

The genes are TRBV6-1 and TRBJ1-4; D not certain. V was clipped by 5 bases and J by 4 bases, with 11 bases between them. CDR3 size: 14 residues. Germline CDR1 MNHNS, CDR2 SASEGT. The CDR3 sequence is CASSNRLSNEKLFF. DNA for the CDR3: TGTGCCAGCAGTAACAGATTAAGTAATGAAAAACTGTTTTTT.

The count of this clonotype is one. In nucleotides, the CDR3 is TGTGCCAGCAGTGAATCCACAGGGGGAACCGTGCCGCCTGAAGCTTTCTTT. It specifies CASSESTGGTVPPEAFF. The gene calls are TRBV2 and TRBJ1-1; 8 nucleotides align to TRBD1. Looked up from germline, CDR1 is SNHLY and CDR2 is FYNNEI. The CDR3 covers 17 residues. The ends lost 2 bases at V and 6 bases at J; junction bases unmatched: 14.

The chain has TRBV20-1 and TRBJ1-1; unclear D gene. Germline CDR1 is DFQATT and CDR2 is SNEGSKA (reference sequence). Trimming took off 3 bases at V and 12 bases at J, with 17 bases between the two ends. This CDR3 comprises 12 residues. The CDR3, as DNA: TGCAGTGCTAGGAACACGGCCGAAAGATCTTTCTTT. Translating it yields CSARNTAERSFF.

The chain couples TRBV30 to TRBJ1-5; TRBD1 matches at 11 bases. Germline CDR1 is GTSNPN and CDR2 is SVGIG (reference sequence). CDR3 length: 14 residues. The ends lost 0 bases at V and 6 bases at J; junction bases unmatched: 1. DNA for the CDR3: TGTGCCTGGAGTGTGGACAGGGGGCCTCAGCCCCAGCATTTT. Translating gives CAWSVDRGPQPQHF.

Many counts were recorded for this clonotype. The V and J genes are TRBV10-3 and TRBJ2-7; D ambiguous. This CDR3 is built from 12 residues. The germline V gene has CDR1 ENHRY and CDR2 SYGVKD. V was shortened by 3 bases and J by 1 base, with 4 bases between the two germline ends. The chain's CDR3 is CAISEQSYEQYF. The CDR3 DNA follows: TGTGCCATCAGTGAACAGTCCTACGAGCAGTACTTC.

This clonotype was seen a few times. The V call is TRBV20-1, the J call TRBJ2-7; 10 bases match TRBD2. Germline V gene lookup returns CDR1 DFQATT and CDR2 SNEGSKA (reference sequence). V lost 5 bases, J lost 2 bases, and 9 bases stayed unmatched. The CDR3 totals 15 residues. CDR3 bases: TGCAGTGCTCCCAGGGGGCTAGCGGGAGCCTACGAGCAGTACTTC. Translating it yields CSAPRGLAGAYEQYF.

For this clonotype: The junction departs from germline at one end; a sequencing error may be responsible. V and J are TRBV4-1 and TRBJ2-3, with D hard to call. The CDR3 length is 12 residues. The germline V gene encodes CDR1 MGHRA and CDR2 YSYEKL. The CDR3 loop reads CANSHPSETRYF. The CDR3 coding sequence is TGCGCCAACAGCCATCCCTCAGAGACGCGGTATTTT.

The chain combines TRBV6-1 with TRBJ2-6; 7 nucleotides match TRBD1. Germline CDR1 is MNHNS and CDR2 is SASEGT. The CDR3 length is 15 residues. V gave up 4 bases and J gave up 4 bases; unmatched junction bases: 4. As DNA, the CDR3 is TGTGCCAGCAGTGGGACAGGCATGGGGGCCAACGTCCTGACTTTC. It encodes CASSGTGMGANVLTF.

The chain joins TRBV2 to TRBJ2-7, with 8 bases matching TRBD2. Germline V gives CDR1 SNHLY, CDR2 FYNNEI. V lost 8 bases, J lost 7 bases, and 10 bases stayed unmatched. The CDR3 runs 13 residues. CDR3 region: CASARLAGPEQYF. The CDR3 nucleotides are TGTGCCAGCGCGCGGCTAGCGGGTCCTGAGCAGTACTTC.

A note on this clonotype: Its ends do not fully match the called genes, so a read error is possible. J is TRBJ2-7 and V is TRBV6-6; 7 nucleotides match TRBD1. The CDR3 consists of 13 residues. The V gene's germline CDR1 is MNHNY and CDR2 SVGAGI (reference sequence). The CDR3 sequence: CASSSTGPYERYF. Written as DNA, the CDR3 is TGTGCCAGCAGTTCGACAGGGCCCTACGAGCGGTACTTC.

This clonotype turned up a few times. The genes are TRBV5-1 and TRBJ2-5; D possibly corresponds to TRBD1 (6 bases). This CDR3 spans 14 amino acids. Germline CDR1 SGHRS, CDR2 YFSETQ. V gave up 4 bases and J gave up 3 bases, with 13 bases separating them. The CDR3 DNA reads as TGCGCCAGCAGCGAAGGACAGTGGAAAGAGACCCAGTACTTC. Translating gives CASSEGQWKETQYF.

V and J are TRBV3-1 and TRBJ2-7; 7 positions match TRBD2. The CDR3 is made up of 15 amino acids. V shed 0 bases and J 5 bases; nucleotides not matched to a gene: 7. Germline V gene lookup returns CDR1 LGHDT and CDR2 YNNKEL (reference sequence). The chain's CDR3 is CASSQDAPRGDEQYF. CDR3 nucleotides: TGTGCCAGCAGCCAAGATGCTCCCCGGGGGGACGAGCAGTACTTC.

This rearrangement joins TRBV5-1 to TRBJ2-7; weak D call: TRBD2 (7 bases). CDR1 and CDR2 from the germline V gene are SGHRS and YFSETQ. The CDR3 is 17 residues long. Trimming stripped 2 bases from V and 6 bases from J, with 24 bases between. For the CDR3, the DNA is TGCGCCAGCAGCTTCTTTTTTGCCGGGACACCGGGGGGCGAGCAGTACTTC. This sequence encodes CASSFFFAGTPGGEQYF. Complete variable domain (other parts from reference TRBV5-1 and TRBJ2-7): KAGVTQTPRYLIKTRGQQVTLSCSPISGHRSVSWYQQTPGQGLQFLFEYFSETQRNKGNFPGRFSGRQFSNSRSEMNVSTLELGDSALYLCASSFFFAGTPGGEQYFGPGTRLTVT.

The CDR3 nucleotides read TGTGCCAGCAGCTTAAATCAGAATCATCCTAGCGGCAATGAGCAGTACTTC. Translating it yields CASSLNQNHPSGNEQYF. The rearrangement uses TRBV11-2 and TRBJ2-5; TRBD2 agrees at 7 bases. This CDR3 is built from 17 residues. The V segment lost 2 bases and the J segment 11 bases; nucleotides outside the gene matches: 20. CDR1 and CDR2 from the germline V gene are SGHAT and FQNNGV.

This clonotype was seen more than once but under ten times. The rearrangement links TRBV27 to TRBJ2-1; unclear D gene. CDR1 and CDR2 (germline): MNHEY, SMNVEV (reference sequence). Trimming removed 5 bases from V and 5 bases from J, with 10 bases in between. This CDR3 comprises 13 residues. CDR3 nucleotides: TGTGCCAGCAGTGTTCTAGTGAACAATGAGCAGTTCTTC. This encodes CASSVLVNNEQFF.

The chain has TRBV4-1 and TRBJ2-4; 11 bases align to TRBD2. This CDR3 has 17 residues. Germline CDR1 and CDR2: MGHRA and YSYEKL. V lost 0 bases and J lost 2; bases outside the gene matches: 3. The CDR3 DNA follows: TGCGCCAGCAGCCAAGAGTCTAGCGGGGGGTCCAAAAACATTCAGTACTTC. As protein: CASSQESSGGSKNIQYF.

The rearrangement joins TRBV20-1 to TRBJ1-1; D unresolved. Germline V gene sequence: CDR1 DFQATT, CDR2 SNEGSKA (reference sequence). The CDR3 spans 13 residues. The V and J ends lost 5 bases and 1 base respectively, with 11 bases between them. CDR3 in DNA: TGCAGTGCTCTGAAACAGAAGAACACTGAAGCTTTCTTT. Amino acids: CSALKQKNTEAFF.

This chain connects TRBV10-3 to TRBJ1-1; TRBD1 agrees at 7 bases. This CDR3 is 12 amino acids long. Germline CDR1 and CDR2: ENHRY and SYGVKD. The V segment lost 6 bases and the J segment 8 bases; nucleotides outside the gene matches: 6. The CDR3 DNA follows: TGTGCCATCAGGCAAGGGACAGAGGAAGCTTTCTTT. Translating gives CAIRQGTEEAFF.